Sequencing of this T cell receptor beta chain was carried out in a study of Ad26.COV2.S vaccination and SARS-CoV-2 variants. Whole-study context: The authors gave Ad26.COV2.S intramuscularly, either once or twice 56 days apart.

This CDR3 is 16 amino acids long. V lost 5 bases to trimming and J lost 1 base, with 17 bases between them. The germline V gene encodes CDR1 MNHEY and CDR2 SVGEGT. Treatment denoted: approximately 18 received Ad26.COV2.S at low or high dose, single or two shots; 5 received placebo; per-sample allocation not given. Sampling happened 63 days after the first vaccine or placebo injection. Produced via immunoSEQ multiplex PCR; TCRdb's table is partial and in-frame only. The table includes more than 300,000 clones, approximately 80% detected once. In the case of this clone: Antigen unknown.

General study points: Total T cell responses, in the TCR breadth and depth analyses, may have been underestimated.

Specimen: peripheral blood, collected in a trial of Ad26.COV2.S vaccine versus placebo. The chain uses TRBV6-2 or TRBV6-3 and TRBJ2-5; no firm D call. The receptor comes from a person aged 18-60 years who received the Ad26.COV2.S COVID-19 vaccine or a placebo. The CDR3 sequence is CASSLGKIEAQETQYF. The CDR3 bases are TGTGCCAGCAGTCTGGGGAAGATCGAAGCCCAAGAGACCCAGTACTTC.